This record looks at one T cell receptor beta chain sequence and its context. What it recognizes is unknown. The method was immunoSEQ multiplex PCR; TCRdb's version includes in-frame clones alone and lacks a portion of them. In the table there are about 88,000 clones, 89% of which are singletons. Time point indicated: pretreatment peripheral blood. These data are taken from a study of PD-L1 blockade in urothelial cancer. On the study more broadly: Patients took up atezolizumab around 2014 at 1,200 mg intravenously every 3 weeks. At 3 weeks after treatment start (second dose) and again at 6 weeks, blood was analyzed. Study-level points and caveats: Tumor-associated clones in the blood of durable-benefit patients grew more at 3 weeks.

Losses at the gene ends were 4 bases for V and 5 bases for J; bases not matched to a gene: 6. In germline, CDR1 is SGDLS, CDR2 YYNGEE. CDR3 length: 14 residues. The specimen comprised PBMCs, sampled around atezolizumab (anti-PD-L1) treatment. The chain recombines TRBV9 with TRBJ2-1; 7 bases fit TRBD1. This sequence was found in a woman of 80 years or more with urothelial cancer. CDR3 sequence reads: CASSSLGQHNEQFF. DNA for the CDR3: TGTGCCAGCAGCAGCCTGGGACAGCACAATGAGCAGTTCTTC.